The 2 T cell receptor beta chains below were found in one sample sequenced in a study of cytomegalovirus exposure and HLA in healthy donors. Primers: 60 Vbeta forward and 13 Jbeta reverse. The repertoire was sequenced with immunoSEQ multiplex PCR; TCRdb's copy has only in-frame clones and lacks some. This sample yields 95,000 to 100,000 clones, of which roughly 70% are seen a single time; 10% belongs to the top ten. The sequenced sample was PBMCs. The receptors shown here come from a man in his forties or fifties in good health and CMV-seronegative.

This clone was observed a few times. The chain uses TRBV11-2 and TRBJ2-7; D is possibly TRBD1 (5 bases). V was shortened by 1 base and J by 7 bases, with 8 bases between the two germline ends. This CDR3 comprises 12 residues. CDR1 is SGHAT, CDR2 FQNNGV, per germline. DNA of the CDR3: TGTGCCAGCAGCTTAGTCAGGGAAGAGCAGTACTTC. It is translated as CASSLVREEQYF.

This chain links TRBV7-9 with TRBJ2-7, with 7 bases lining up with TRBD1. The CDR3 is 15 residues long. Per the germline V gene, CDR1 is SEHNR and CDR2 is FQNEAQ (reference sequence). V gave up 0 bases and J gave up 5 bases; unmatched junction bases: 7. CDR3 nucleotide sequence: TGTGCCAGCAGCTTAGCAGGGGGACAGATCGACGAGCAGTACTTC. It codes for CASSLAGGQIDEQYF. The full variable domain, in which reference TRBV7-9 and TRBJ2-7 provide the parts outside the CDR3, is DTGVSQNPRHKITKRGQNVTFRCDPISEHNRLYWYRQTLGQGPEFLTYFQNEAQLEKSRLLSDRFSAERPKGSFSTLEIQRTEQGDSAMYLCASSLAGGQIDEQYFGPGTRLTVT.